The rows below give T cell receptor beta chains drawn from one sample of a study of blood T cell repertoires in COVID-19. The assay was immunoSEQ multiplex PCR, and TCRdb's table has in-frame clones only and misses some. The table lists some 390,000 clones, 75% to 90% of them singletons. What was sequenced was PBMCs or T cells enriched from blood (not recorded which). The receptors here all came from a young man who had recovered from COVID-19. CDR3s include the opening cysteine and the closing phenylalanine or tryptophan. D genes are given only for firm matches. Only part of the rows carry a size: once, few, many, or a class if the clone is expanded.

D gene: .
clone size: .
J gene: TRBJ1-1
V gene: TRBV12-3/TRBV12-4
CDR3 DNA: TGTGCCAGCAGTCTCTCTGGGGGGACTGAAGCTTTCTTT
CDR3 protein: CASSLSGGTEAFF

D gene: .
clone size: .
J gene: TRBJ2-7
V gene: TRBV18
CDR3 DNA: TGTGCCAGCTCCAACCAGGGGGGAGTAGTTGCGCAGTACTTC
CDR3 protein: CASSNQGGVVAQYF

D gene: .
clone size: .
J gene: TRBJ1-5
V gene: TRBV2
CDR3 DNA: TGTGCCAGCAGCCTAGACCAAAATAGCAATCAGCCCCAGCATTTT
CDR3 protein: CASSLDQNSNQPQHF

D gene: TRBD1
clone size: .
J gene: TRBJ2-7
V gene: TRBV5-1
CDR3 DNA: TGCGCCAGCAGCTCTCGACAGGGGAGGTACGAGCAGTACTTC
CDR3 protein: CASSSRQGRYEQYF

D gene: TRBD2
clone size: .
J gene: TRBJ2-7
V gene: TRBV3-1/TRBV3-2
CDR3 DNA: TGTGCCAGCAGCCCCCGGACTAGCGGTGACTACGAGCAGTACTTC
CDR3 protein: CASSPRTSGDYEQYF

D gene: TRBD2
clone size: few
J gene: TRBJ2-1
V gene: TRBV7-8
CDR3 DNA: TGTGCCAGCAGCTTAGGGGAAGGCGGGAGCAATGAGCAGTTCTTC
CDR3 protein: CASSLGEGGSNEQFF

D gene: TRBD2
clone size: .
J gene: TRBJ2-1
V gene: TRBV19
CDR3 DNA: TGTGCCAGTAGTATAGGACTAGCGGGTTACAATGAGCAGTTCTTC
CDR3 protein: CASSIGLAGYNEQFF

D gene: .
clone size: .
J gene: TRBJ2-7
V gene: TRBV9
CDR3 DNA: TGTGCCAGCAGCGGGGAGGAACTCTCCTACGAGCAGTACTTC
CDR3 protein: CASSGEELSYEQYF

D gene: .
clone size: .
J gene: TRBJ2-5
V gene: TRBV2
CDR3 DNA: TGTGCCAGCAGTGAATGGATCCAGGGTCGGGAGACCCAGTACTTC
CDR3 protein: CASSEWIQGRETQYF

D gene: .
clone size: .
J gene: TRBJ1-5
V gene: TRBV3-1/TRBV3-2
CDR3 DNA: TGTGCCAGCAGCCAAGACGGGGGCAATCAGCCCCAGCATTTT
CDR3 protein: CASSQDGGNQPQHF

D gene: .
clone size: .
J gene: TRBJ2-1
V gene: TRBV27
CDR3 DNA: TGTGCCAGCAGGGGGGGACTCCCTTGGCAGTTCTTC
CDR3 protein: CASRGGLPWQFF

D gene: TRBD1
clone size: .
J gene: TRBJ2-3
V gene: TRBV3-1/TRBV3-2
CDR3 DNA: TGTGCCAGCAGCCAAGTTACAGGGGGTTCAGATACGCAGTATTTT
CDR3 protein: CASSQVTGGSDTQYF

D gene: .
clone size: .
J gene: TRBJ2-2
V gene: TRBV6-5
CDR3 DNA: TGTGCCAGCAGTCCACTTCGGGATACCGGGGAGCTGTTTTTT
CDR3 protein: CASSPLRDTGELFF

D gene: .
clone size: .
J gene: TRBJ2-1
V gene: TRBV2
CDR3 DNA: TGTGCCAGCAGCCCAGATCTAAGCGGTGAGCAGTTCTTC
CDR3 protein: CASSPDLSGEQFF

D gene: TRBD2
clone size: .
J gene: TRBJ2-3
V gene: TRBV11-2
CDR3 DNA: TGTGCCAGCAGCCGGGGGAGCGGGACTGGAACAGATACGCAGTATTTT
CDR3 protein: CASSRGSGTGTDTQYF

D gene: TRBD1
clone size: .
J gene: TRBJ1-3
V gene: TRBV5-1
CDR3 DNA: TGCGCCAGCAGTCCAGGGGGAAGCAACACCATATATTTT
CDR3 protein: CASSPGGSNTIYF

D gene: TRBD2
clone size: .
J gene: TRBJ2-5
V gene: TRBV28
CDR3 DNA: TGTGCCAGCAGTTTGGCCGGGAGGGAGTACTTC
CDR3 protein: CASSLAGREYF

D gene: .
clone size: .
J gene: TRBJ2-2
V gene: TRBV7-9
CDR3 DNA: TGTGCCAGCAGCTTAGGGACAAACACCGGGGAGCTGTTTTTT
CDR3 protein: CASSLGTNTGELFF

D gene: .
clone size: .
J gene: TRBJ2-1
V gene: TRBV9
CDR3 DNA: TGTGCCAGCAGCGTAGGTCCCGAGCGTGAGCAGTTCTTC
CDR3 protein: CASSVGPEREQFF

D gene: TRBD1
clone size: .
J gene: TRBJ1-5
V gene: TRBV2
CDR3 DNA: TGTGCCAGCAGTTTTTTACAGGGGAACGGCAATCAGCCCCAGCATTTT
CDR3 protein: CASSFLQGNGNQPQHF

D gene: .
clone size: .
J gene: TRBJ1-1
V gene: TRBV27
CDR3 DNA: TGTGCCAGCACAAAGTGGGGGGGATTGAACACTGAAGCTTTCTTT
CDR3 protein: CASTKWGGLNTEAFF

D gene: TRBD2
clone size: .
J gene: TRBJ2-7
V gene: TRBV27
CDR3 DNA: TGTGCCAGCAGGCGCGGGACTAGCGGCTACGAGCAGTACTTC
CDR3 protein: CASRRGTSGYEQYF

D gene: .
clone size: .
J gene: TRBJ1-5
V gene: TRBV19
CDR3 DNA: TGTGCCAGTAGTATGGGGCAGGGAGGACAGCCCCAGCATTTT
CDR3 protein: CASSMGQGGQPQHF

D gene: .
clone size: .
J gene: TRBJ2-7
V gene: TRBV10-3
CDR3 DNA: TGTGCCATCAGCCAGGGGGGCTACGAGCAGTACTTC
CDR3 protein: CAISQGGYEQYF

D gene: .
clone size: .
J gene: TRBJ1-2
V gene: TRBV6-5
CDR3 DNA: TGTGCCTCAGGTTTATTTACAGGGTCCGGCTACACCTTC
CDR3 protein: CASGLFTGSGYTF

D gene: TRBD1
clone size: .
J gene: TRBJ2-1
V gene: TRBV2
CDR3 DNA: TGTGCCAGCAAAGGGGACAGCATCTACAATGAGCAGTTCTTC
CDR3 protein: CASKGDSIYNEQFF

D gene: .
clone size: .
J gene: TRBJ2-5
V gene: TRBV5-4
CDR3 DNA: TGTGCCAGCAGCTCAAACATCCAAGAGACCCAGTACTTC
CDR3 protein: CASSSNIQETQYF

D gene: TRBD2
clone size: .
J gene: TRBJ2-2
V gene: TRBV18
CDR3 DNA: TGTGCCAGCTCACCGGGAGGGGCCGCGAACACCGGGGAGCTGTTTTTT
CDR3 protein: CASSPGGAANTGELFF

D gene: .
clone size: once
J gene: TRBJ1-1
V gene: TRBV6-5
CDR3 DNA: TGTGCCAGCAGTAGCGGGTCCGTGAACACTGAAGCTTTCTTT
CDR3 protein: CASSSGSVNTEAFF

D gene: .
clone size: .
J gene: TRBJ1-2
V gene: TRBV9
CDR3 DNA: TGTGCCAGCAGCGGGCCAGGGTATGGCTACACCTTC
CDR3 protein: CASSGPGYGYTF

D gene: .
clone size: .
J gene: TRBJ1-2
V gene: TRBV7-2
CDR3 DNA: TGTGCCAGCAGCCTAAACGCGGGATATGGCTACACCTTC
CDR3 protein: CASSLNAGYGYTF

D gene: .
clone size: .
J gene: TRBJ2-3
V gene: TRBV12-5
CDR3 DNA: TGTGCTAGTGGTTTGGGGCAGGCCACAGATACGCAGTATTTT
CDR3 protein: CASGLGQATDTQYF

D gene: TRBD2
clone size: .
J gene: TRBJ2-5
V gene: TRBV5-1
CDR3 DNA: TGCGCCAGCAGCTCGTTAGCGGGACAAGAGACCCAGTACTTC
CDR3 protein: CASSSLAGQETQYF

D gene: .
clone size: .
J gene: TRBJ1-5
V gene: TRBV28
CDR3 DNA: TGTGCCACCGCCGGGAGCGGAAATCAGCCCCAGCATTTT
CDR3 protein: CATAGSGNQPQHF

D gene: TRBD2
clone size: .
J gene: TRBJ2-1
V gene: TRBV7-3
CDR3 DNA: TGTGCCAGCAGCACCAATAGCGGGAACAATGAGCAGTTCTTC
CDR3 protein: CASSTNSGNNEQFF

D gene: TRBD1
clone size: .
J gene: TRBJ1-4
V gene: TRBV7-9
CDR3 DNA: TGTGCCAGCAGCTCTGGCGGGACAGGGTATGAAAAACTGTTTTTT
CDR3 protein: CASSSGGTGYEKLFF

D gene: .
clone size: .
J gene: TRBJ2-5
V gene: TRBV28
CDR3 DNA: TGTGCCAGCAGTTTATGGGGCGGGCCAGAGACCCAGTACTTC
CDR3 protein: CASSLWGGPETQYF

D gene: TRBD1
clone size: .
J gene: TRBJ1-2
V gene: TRBV5-1
CDR3 DNA: TGCGCCAGCAGCCCAGGGGGACAGTCGAATGGCTACACCTTC
CDR3 protein: CASSPGGQSNGYTF

D gene: .
clone size: .
J gene: TRBJ2-5
V gene: TRBV18
CDR3 DNA: TGTGCCAGCTCACCGCCTTCGACGGTATGGGCAGAGACCCAGTACTTC
CDR3 protein: CASSPPSTVWAETQYF

D gene: TRBD1
clone size: .
J gene: TRBJ1-5
V gene: TRBV7-8
CDR3 DNA: TGTGCCAGCCACCTTCTTGGGGACAGGGCCAATCAGCCCCAGCATTTT
CDR3 protein: CASHLLGDRANQPQHF

D gene: .
clone size: once
J gene: TRBJ2-5
V gene: TRBV11-3
CDR3 DNA: TGTGCCAGCAGCGGCGGGGCCCGGGAGACCCAGTACTTC
CDR3 protein: CASSGGARETQYF

D gene: TRBD1
clone size: .
J gene: TRBJ1-4
V gene: TRBV3-1/TRBV3-2
CDR3 DNA: TGTGCCAGCAGCCTAAACCAGGGGGCAGGGGAAAAACTGTTTTTT
CDR3 protein: CASSLNQGAGEKLFF

D gene: .
clone size: .
J gene: TRBJ2-3
V gene: TRBV25-1
CDR3 DNA: TGTGCCAGCAGTGAAGGCTACAGGGTGGGGCTTGGAGATACGCAGTATTTT
CDR3 protein: CASSEGYRVGLGDTQYF

D gene: TRBD2
clone size: .
J gene: TRBJ2-1
V gene: TRBV19
CDR3 DNA: TGTGCCAGTAGTATGGGGCGGGAGGGTATAGGCGCTGAGCAGTTCTTC
CDR3 protein: CASSMGREGIGAEQFF

D gene: .
clone size: .
J gene: TRBJ2-1
V gene: TRBV7-2
CDR3 DNA: TGTGCCAGCAGCTTAGGAGGGCAGCTCCGTGAGCAGTTCTTC
CDR3 protein: CASSLGGQLREQFF

D gene: .
clone size: .
J gene: TRBJ1-5
V gene: TRBV5-4
CDR3 DNA: TGTGCCAGCAGCTGGGGGGACGGACATAGCAATCAGCCCCAGCATTTT
CDR3 protein: CASSWGDGHSNQPQHF